Listed here are 12 T cell receptor beta chains from one sample, sequenced in a study of blood T cells in healthy people across ages. Primers used in a second PCR of roughly 7 to 12 cycles were a sample-barcoded 5' primer and a J-beta primer mix. TCRdb processed the 5' RACE reads anew with MiXCR; each CDR3 protein has one entry. The sample includes over 600,000 distinct CDR3 sequences, roughly 21% of them seen just once. The sequenced material came from blood. These receptors were taken from a man between 65 and 85 years old in good health.

The rearrangement links TRBV6-1 to TRBJ1-1; TRBD1 aligns across 7 bases. This CDR3 region has 14 residues. V was clipped by 2 bases and J by 5 bases; unmatched bases: 5. Germline V gene lookup returns CDR1 MNHNS and CDR2 SASEGT. This CDR3 reads CASSEPDRRTEAFF. CDR3 coding DNA: TGTGCCAGCAGTGAACCGGACAGGAGGACTGAAGCTTTCTTT.

The gene calls are TRBV7-2 and TRBJ2-5; D remains ambiguous. Germline V gives CDR1 SGHTA, CDR2 FQGNSA. V lost 5 bases, J lost 5 bases, and 12 bases lay in between. There are 13 residues in the CDR3. For the CDR3, the DNA is TGTGCCAGCAGCCACCTATACTTGGAGACCCAGTACTTC. This translates into CASSHLYLETQYF.

The rearrangement links TRBV7-9 to TRBJ2-3; 8 positions match TRBD1. The CDR3 has 17 amino acids. Germline CDR1 is SEHNR and CDR2 is FQNEAQ (reference sequence). Losses at the gene ends were 4 bases for V and 2 bases for J; bases not matched to a gene: 11. The DNA of the CDR3 is TGTGCCAGCAGCTCGGACAGGGCCCGTGCACCCACAGATACGCAGTATTTT. It codes for CASSSDRARAPTDTQYF.

The genes are TRBV5-1 and TRBJ1-1; possible D gene TRBD1, 6 bases. The CDR3 totals 20 residues. Trimming removed 0 bases from V and 1 base from J, with 25 bases in between. Germline CDR1 reads SGHRS; CDR2 reads YFSETQ. CDR3 sequence reads: CASSLGPGHGGNYTNTEAFF. The CDR3 DNA reads TGCGCCAGCAGCTTGGGACCGGGACACGGTGGAAACTACACGAACACTGAAGCTTTCTTT.

This clonotype was seen a handful of times. The chain couples TRBV7-6 to TRBJ2-5, with a possible D match to TRBD2 (6 bases). The DNA end lines up better with TRBJ2-1; the J call may be wrong. CDR1 and CDR2 (germline): SGHVS, FNYEAQ. The CDR3 extends over 12 amino acids. The CDR3 is CASSQHGGEQFF. CDR3 DNA: TGTGCCAGCAGCCAACACGGGGGTGAGCAGTTCTTC.

This clonotype was picked up a small number of times. The rearrangement joins TRBV10-3 to TRBJ2-7, with D unclear. CDR3 size: 13 residues. Germline CDR1 reads ENHRY; CDR2 reads SYGVKD. With 4 bases removed from V and 2 bases from J, the gap between germline ends came to 9 bases. CDR3 protein: CAISGWETYEQYF. CDR3 bases: TGTGCCATCAGTGGTTGGGAAACCTACGAGCAGTACTTC.

V and J are TRBV12-3 or TRBV12-4 and TRBJ1-4; no clear D. CDR3 size: 14 residues. Trimming removed 3 bases from V and 8 bases from J, with 13 bases in between. The CDR3 spells CASSFVALNEKLFF. CDR3 sequence (DNA): TGTGCCAGCAGTTTCGTGGCCCTTAACGAAAAACTGTTTTTT.

This clonotype was detected once. The chain couples TRBV6-5 to TRBJ2-7, with 10 bases fitting TRBD2. Germline V CDR1 and CDR2: MNHEY, SVGAGI. Trimming took 4 bases from V and 6 from J; bases not matched to a gene: 9. This CDR3 comprises 15 residues. CDR3 residues: CASSSLTSGLPEQYF. CDR3 nucleotide sequence: TGTGCCAGCAGTTCCTTGACTAGCGGGCTTCCCGAGCAGTACTTC.

This clonotype occurred a few times. The junction shows a germline mismatch at one end, possibly a read error. This sequence joins TRBV5-1 and TRBJ2-1, with a weak D call TRBD1 (5 bases). Per germline, CDR1 SGHRS and CDR2 YFSETQ. This CDR3 is 14 amino acids long. CDR3 sequence: CASNLQGIYNEQFF. The CDR3 nucleotides are TGCGCCAGCAACTTGCAGGGTATCTACAATGAGCAGTTCTTC.

Notes on this clonotype: An end of the junction does not agree with germline; a read error may underlie this. The rearrangement links TRBV5-1 to TRBJ2-5, with D maybe TRBD1 (6 bases). This CDR3 spans 15 amino acids. Germline-derived CDR1 and CDR2 are SGHRS and YFSETQ. The CDR3 DNA follows: TGCGCCAGCAGCTTGGAATTTTCAGGGGTCGAGACCCAGTGCTTC. Its translation: CASSLEFSGVETQCF.

The genes are TRBV10-3 and TRBJ1-3, with unresolved D. The CDR3 is made up of 14 amino acids. Germline CDR1 reads ENHRY; CDR2 reads SYGVKD. Trimming took 6 bases from V and 2 from J, leaving 11 bases between them. The CDR3 region is CAIRIGRTGNTIYF. CDR3 sequence (DNA): TGTGCCATCAGGATCGGACGGACTGGAAACACCATATATTTT.

This clonotype came up a few times. The genes are TRBV4-1 and TRBJ2-3; TRBD2 matches at 8 bases. The CDR3 length is 16 residues. From germline, CDR1 is MGHRA and CDR2 YSYEKL. V shed 2 bases and J 4 bases; nucleotides not matched to a gene: 8. The CDR3 region has the DNA TGCGCCAGCAGCCAACCGGGACTAGTCATGTCAGATACGCAGTATTTT. Protein: CASSQPGLVMSDTQYF.